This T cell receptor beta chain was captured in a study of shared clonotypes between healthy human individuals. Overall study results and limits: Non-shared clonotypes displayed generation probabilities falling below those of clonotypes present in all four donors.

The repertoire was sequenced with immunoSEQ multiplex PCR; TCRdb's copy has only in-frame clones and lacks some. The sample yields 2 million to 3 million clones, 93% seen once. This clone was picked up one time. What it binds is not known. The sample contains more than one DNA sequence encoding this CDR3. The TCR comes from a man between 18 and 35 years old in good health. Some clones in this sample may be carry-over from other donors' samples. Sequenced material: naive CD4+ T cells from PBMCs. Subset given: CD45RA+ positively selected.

In nucleotides, the CDR3 is TGTGCCAGCAGTTTATGGGACAGGAGCTACGAGCAGTACTTC. Its protein product is CASSLWDRSYEQYF. The chain joins TRBV27 to TRBJ2-7; 8 positions agree with TRBD1. Germline loops: CDR1 MNHEY, CDR2 SMNVEV (reference sequence). This CDR3 contains 14 residues. J gave up 3 bases and V 1 base, and 2 bases lay outside the gene matches.